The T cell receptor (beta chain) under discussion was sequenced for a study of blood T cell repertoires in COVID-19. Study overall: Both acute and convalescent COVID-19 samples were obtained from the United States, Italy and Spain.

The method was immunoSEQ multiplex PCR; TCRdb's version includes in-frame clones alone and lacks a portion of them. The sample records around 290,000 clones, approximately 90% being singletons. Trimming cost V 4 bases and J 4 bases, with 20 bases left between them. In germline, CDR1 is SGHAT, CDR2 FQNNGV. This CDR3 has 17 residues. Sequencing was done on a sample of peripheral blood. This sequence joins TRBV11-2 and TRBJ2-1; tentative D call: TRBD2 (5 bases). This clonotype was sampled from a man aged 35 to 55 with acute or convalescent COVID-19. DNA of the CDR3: TGTGCCAGCAGCTCCCCTTGGGTGGGCAGGACTTACAATGAGCAGTTCTTC. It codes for CASSSPWVGRTYNEQFF.